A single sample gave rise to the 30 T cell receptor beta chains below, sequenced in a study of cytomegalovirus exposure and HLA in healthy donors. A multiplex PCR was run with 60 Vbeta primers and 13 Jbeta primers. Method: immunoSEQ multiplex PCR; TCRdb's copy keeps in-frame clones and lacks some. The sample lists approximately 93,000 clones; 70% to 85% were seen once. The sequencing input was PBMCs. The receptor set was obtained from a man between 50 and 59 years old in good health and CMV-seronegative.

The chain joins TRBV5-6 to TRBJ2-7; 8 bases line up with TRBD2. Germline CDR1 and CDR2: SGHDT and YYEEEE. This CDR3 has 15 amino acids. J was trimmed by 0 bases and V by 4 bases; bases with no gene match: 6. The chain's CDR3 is CASSLREGTSYEQYF. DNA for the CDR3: TGTGCCAGCAGCCTCCGGGAGGGTACCTCCTACGAGCAGTACTTC. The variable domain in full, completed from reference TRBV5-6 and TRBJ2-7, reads DAGVTQSPTHLIKTRGQQVTLRCSPKSGHDTVSWYQQALGQGPQFIFQYYEEEERQRGNFPDRFSGHQFPNYSSELNVNALLLGDSALYLCASSLREGTSYEQYFGPGTRLTVT.

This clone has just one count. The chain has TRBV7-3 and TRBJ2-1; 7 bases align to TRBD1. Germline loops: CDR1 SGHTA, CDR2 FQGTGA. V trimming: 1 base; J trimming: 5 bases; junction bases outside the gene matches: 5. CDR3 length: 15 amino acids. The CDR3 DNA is TGTGCCAGCAGCTTAATGGGACAGAGCAACAATGAGCAGTTCTTC. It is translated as CASSLMGQSNNEQFF. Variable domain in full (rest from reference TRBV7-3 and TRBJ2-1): GAGVSQTPSNKVTEKGKYVELRCDPISGHTALYWYRQSLGQGPEFLIYFQGTGAADDSGLPNDRFFAVRPEGSVSTLKIQRTERGDSAVYLCASSLMGQSNNEQFFGPGTRLTVL.

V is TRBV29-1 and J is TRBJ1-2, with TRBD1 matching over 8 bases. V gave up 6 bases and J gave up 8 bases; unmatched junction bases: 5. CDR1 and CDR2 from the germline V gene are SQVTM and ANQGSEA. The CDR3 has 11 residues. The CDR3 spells CSVGQGKGYTF. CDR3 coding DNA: TGCAGCGTAGGACAGGGAAAGGGCTACACCTTC.

CDR3 loop: CASSLGPGQGSGANVLTF. CDR3 DNA sequence: TGTGCCAGCAGCTTAGGACCGGGACAGGGTTCTGGGGCCAACGTCCTGACTTTC. This chain uses TRBV11-3 with TRBJ2-6, with TRBD1 matching 9 bases. This CDR3 has 18 amino acids. Germline V CDR1 and CDR2: SGHNT, YENEEA. V lost 1 base, J lost 1 base, and 5 bases stayed unmatched.

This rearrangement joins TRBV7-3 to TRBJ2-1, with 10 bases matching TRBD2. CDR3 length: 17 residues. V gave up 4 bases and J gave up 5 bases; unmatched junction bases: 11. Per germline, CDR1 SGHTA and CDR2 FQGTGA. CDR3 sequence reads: CASSSGLAGVSDNEQFF. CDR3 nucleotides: TGTGCCAGCAGCTCAGGGCTAGCGGGAGTATCGGACAATGAGCAGTTCTTC. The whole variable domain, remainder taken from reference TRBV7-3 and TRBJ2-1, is GAGVSQTPSNKVTEKGKYVELRCDPISGHTALYWYRQSLGQGPEFLIYFQGTGAADDSGLPNDRFFAVRPEGSVSTLKIQRTERGDSAVYLCASSSGLAGVSDNEQFFGPGTRLTVL.

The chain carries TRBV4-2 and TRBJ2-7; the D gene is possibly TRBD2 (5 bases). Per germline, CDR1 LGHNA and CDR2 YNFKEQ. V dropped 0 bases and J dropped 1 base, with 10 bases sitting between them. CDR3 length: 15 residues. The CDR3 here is CASSQEMDSSYEQYF. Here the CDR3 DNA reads TGTGCCAGCAGCCAAGAGATGGACTCATCCTACGAGCAGTACTTC.

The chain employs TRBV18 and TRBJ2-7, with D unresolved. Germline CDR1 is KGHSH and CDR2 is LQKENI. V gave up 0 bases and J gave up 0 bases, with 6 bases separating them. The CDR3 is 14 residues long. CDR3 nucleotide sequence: TGTGCCAGCTCACCACCGGCCCCCTCCTACGAGCAGTACTTC. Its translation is CASSPPAPSYEQYF.

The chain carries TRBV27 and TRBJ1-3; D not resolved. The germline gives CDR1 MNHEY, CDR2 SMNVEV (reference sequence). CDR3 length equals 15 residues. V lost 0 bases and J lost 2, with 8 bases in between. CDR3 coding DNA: TGTGCCAGCAGTTTATCGTATCCCCCTGGAAACACCATATATTTT. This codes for CASSLSYPPGNTIYF.

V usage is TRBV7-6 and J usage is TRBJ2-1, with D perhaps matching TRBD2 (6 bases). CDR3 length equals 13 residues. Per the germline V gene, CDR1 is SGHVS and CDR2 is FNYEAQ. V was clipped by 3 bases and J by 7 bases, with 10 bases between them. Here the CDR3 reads CASSFRLENEQFF. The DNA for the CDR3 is TGTGCCAGCAGCTTTCGACTAGAGAATGAGCAGTTCTTC.

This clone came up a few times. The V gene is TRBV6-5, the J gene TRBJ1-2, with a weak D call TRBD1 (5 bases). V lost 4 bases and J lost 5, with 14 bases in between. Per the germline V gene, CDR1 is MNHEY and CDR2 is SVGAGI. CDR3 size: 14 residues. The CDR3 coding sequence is TGTGCCAGCAGTTCAAGGGGCTCCTGGTATGGCTACACCTTC. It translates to CASSSRGSWYGYTF.

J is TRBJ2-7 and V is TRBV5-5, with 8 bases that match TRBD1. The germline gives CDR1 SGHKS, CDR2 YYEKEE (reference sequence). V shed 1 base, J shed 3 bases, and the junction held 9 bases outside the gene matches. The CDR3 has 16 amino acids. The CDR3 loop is CASSLTWDRPIYEQYF. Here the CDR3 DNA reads TGTGCCAGCAGCTTGACGTGGGACAGGCCAATCTACGAGCAGTACTTC. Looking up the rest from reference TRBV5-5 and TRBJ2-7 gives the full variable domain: DAGVTQSPTHLIKTRGQQVTLRCSPISGHKSVSWYQQVLGQGPQFIFQYYEKEERGRGNFPDRFSARQFPNYSSELNVNALLLGDSALYLCASSLTWDRPIYEQYFGPGTRLTVT.

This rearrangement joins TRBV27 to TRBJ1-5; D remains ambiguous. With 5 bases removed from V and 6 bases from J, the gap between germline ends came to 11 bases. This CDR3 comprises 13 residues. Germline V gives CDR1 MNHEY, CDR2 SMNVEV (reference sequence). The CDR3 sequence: CASSLRLGQPQHF. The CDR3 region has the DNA TGTGCCAGCAGTCTCCGGCTAGGTCAGCCCCAGCATTTT.

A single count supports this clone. In nucleotides, the CDR3 is TGTGCCAGCAGCCGGACAGGAGGGACAGATACGCAGTATTTT. Translation: CASSRTGGTDTQYF. The chain carries TRBV7-9 and TRBJ2-3; perhaps TRBD1 as D (7 bases). Germline V CDR1 and CDR2: SEHNR, FQNEAQ (reference sequence). The CDR3 covers 14 residues. The V gene lost 5 bases and the J gene lost 3 bases, with 12 bases spanning the gap.

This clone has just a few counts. Here the CDR3 reads CASSQEWSSYNEQFF. The CDR3 DNA reads TGTGCCAGCAGCCAAGAATGGAGTTCCTACAATGAGCAGTTCTTC. The chain is built from TRBV4-2 and TRBJ2-1; D not resolved. In germline, CDR1 is LGHNA, CDR2 YNFKEQ. The length of the CDR3 is 15 residues. The V end was cut by 0 bases, the J end by 1 base, with 7 bases between.

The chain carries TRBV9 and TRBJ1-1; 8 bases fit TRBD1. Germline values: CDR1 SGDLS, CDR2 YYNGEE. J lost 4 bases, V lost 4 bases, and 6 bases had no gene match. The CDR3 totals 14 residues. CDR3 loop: CASSFRGPGTEAFF. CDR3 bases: TGTGCCAGCAGCTTCAGGGGGCCAGGCACTGAAGCTTTCTTT.

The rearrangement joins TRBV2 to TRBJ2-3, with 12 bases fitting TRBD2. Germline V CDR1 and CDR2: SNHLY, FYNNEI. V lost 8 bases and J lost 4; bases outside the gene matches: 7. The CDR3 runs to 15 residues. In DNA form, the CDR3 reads TGTGCCAGCGGAGGGACTAGCGGGCGGGCAGATACGCAGTATTTT. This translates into CASGGTSGRADTQYF.

CDR3 protein: CASSYPSREDEDEQYF. In DNA form, the CDR3 reads TGTGCCAGTAGTTACCCCTCAAGGGAGGACGAGGACGAGCAGTACTTC. The rearrangement joins TRBV19 to TRBJ2-7, with D perhaps matching TRBD2 (6 bases). V was cut by 5 bases and J by 5 bases, with 22 bases left in between. The CDR3 extends over 16 amino acids. The germline V gene encodes CDR1 LNHDA and CDR2 SQIVND (reference sequence).

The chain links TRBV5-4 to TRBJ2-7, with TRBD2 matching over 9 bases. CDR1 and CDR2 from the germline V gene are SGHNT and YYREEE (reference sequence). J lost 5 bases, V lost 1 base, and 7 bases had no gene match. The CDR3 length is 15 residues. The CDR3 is CASSLSAGGGHEQYF. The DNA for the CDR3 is TGTGCCAGCAGCTTGTCAGCGGGAGGTGGCCACGAGCAGTACTTC.

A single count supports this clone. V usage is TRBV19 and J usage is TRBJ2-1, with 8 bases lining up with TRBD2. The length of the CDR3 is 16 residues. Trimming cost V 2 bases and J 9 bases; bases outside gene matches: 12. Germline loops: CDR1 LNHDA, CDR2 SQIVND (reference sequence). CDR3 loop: CASSIRAGVGGGEQFF. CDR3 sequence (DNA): TGTGCCAGTAGTATACGAGCGGGAGTTGGAGGTGGTGAGCAGTTCTTC. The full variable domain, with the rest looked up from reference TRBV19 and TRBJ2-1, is DGGITQSPKYLFRKEGQNVTLSCEQNLNHDAMYWYRQDPGQGLRLIYYSQIVNDFQKGDIAEGYSVSREKKESFPLTVTSAQKNPTAFYLCASSIRAGVGGGEQFFGPGTRLTVL.

The CDR3 DNA sequence: TGCGCCAGCAGCTCAGGAGCGGGAGGGCCCAACATTCAGTACTTC. Translation gives CASSSGAGGPNIQYF. J is TRBJ2-4 and V is TRBV5-1; 10 positions agree with TRBD2. The germline CDR1 and CDR2 sequences are SGHRS and YFSETQ. The CDR3 length is 15 residues. With 3 bases clipped from V and 7 bases from J, the junction kept 7 bases outside the gene matches.

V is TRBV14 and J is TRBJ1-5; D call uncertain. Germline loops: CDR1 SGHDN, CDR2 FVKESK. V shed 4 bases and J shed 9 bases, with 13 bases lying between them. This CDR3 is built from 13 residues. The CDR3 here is CASSLGVGWPQHF. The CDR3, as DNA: TGTGCCAGCAGCCTCGGTGTTGGTTGGCCCCAGCATTTT.

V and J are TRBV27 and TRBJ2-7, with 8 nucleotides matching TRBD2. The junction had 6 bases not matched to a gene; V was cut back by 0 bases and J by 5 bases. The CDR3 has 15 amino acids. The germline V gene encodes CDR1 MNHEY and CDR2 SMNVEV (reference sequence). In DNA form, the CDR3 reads TGTGCCAGCAGTTTATCGGGGGGACTAGTAAACGAGCAGTACTTC. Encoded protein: CASSLSGGLVNEQYF.

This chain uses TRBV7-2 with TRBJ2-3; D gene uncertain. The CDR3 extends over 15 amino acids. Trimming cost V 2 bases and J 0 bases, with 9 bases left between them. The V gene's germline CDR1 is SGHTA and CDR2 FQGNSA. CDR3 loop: CASSLNSLSTDTQYF. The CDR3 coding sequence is TGTGCCAGCAGCTTAAACTCATTAAGCACAGATACGCAGTATTTT. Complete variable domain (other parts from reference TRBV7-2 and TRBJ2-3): GAGVSQSPSNKVTEKGKDVELRCDPISGHTALYWYRQSLGQGLEFLIYFQGNSAPDKSGLPSDRFSAERTGGSVSTLTIQRTQQEDSAVYLCASSLNSLSTDTQYFGPGTRLTVL.

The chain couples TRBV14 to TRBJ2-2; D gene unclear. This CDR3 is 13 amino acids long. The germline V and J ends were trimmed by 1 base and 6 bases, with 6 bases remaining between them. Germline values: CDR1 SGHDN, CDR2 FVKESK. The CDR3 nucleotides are TGTGCCAGCAGCCAAGTGATAGCCGGGGAGCTGTTTTTT. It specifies CASSQVIAGELFF.

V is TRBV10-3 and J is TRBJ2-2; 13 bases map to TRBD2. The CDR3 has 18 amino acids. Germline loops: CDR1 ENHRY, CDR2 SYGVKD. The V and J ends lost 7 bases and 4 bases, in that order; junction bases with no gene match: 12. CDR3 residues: CAITLRTSGRGPTGELFF. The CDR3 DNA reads TGTGCCATCACCCTAAGGACTAGCGGGAGAGGGCCCACCGGGGAGCTGTTTTTT.

The CDR3 is CASSSRGDTGELFF. As DNA, the CDR3 is TGTGCCAGTAGTTCCAGGGGGGACACCGGGGAGCTGTTTTTT. V usage is TRBV19 and J usage is TRBJ2-2; D is possibly TRBD1 (7 bases). Germline CDR1 and CDR2: LNHDA and SQIVND (reference sequence). CDR3 size: 14 residues. Trimming left V 5 bases short and J 3 bases short, with 10 bases between.

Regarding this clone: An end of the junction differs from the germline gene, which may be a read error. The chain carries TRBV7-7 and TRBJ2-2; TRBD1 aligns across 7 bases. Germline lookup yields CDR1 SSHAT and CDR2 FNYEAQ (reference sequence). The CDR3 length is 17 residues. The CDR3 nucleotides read TGTGCTAGCAGCCGTGCCGTGGACAGGCGATTAACCGGGGAGCTGTTTTTT. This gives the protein CASSRAVDRRLTGELFF.

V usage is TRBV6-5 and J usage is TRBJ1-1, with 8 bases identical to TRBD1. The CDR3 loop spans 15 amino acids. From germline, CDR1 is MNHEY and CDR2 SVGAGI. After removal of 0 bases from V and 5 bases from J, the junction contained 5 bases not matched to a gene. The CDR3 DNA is TGTGCCAGCAGTTACTCGCAGGGGGCAAGAACTGAAGCTTTCTTT. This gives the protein CASSYSQGARTEAFF.

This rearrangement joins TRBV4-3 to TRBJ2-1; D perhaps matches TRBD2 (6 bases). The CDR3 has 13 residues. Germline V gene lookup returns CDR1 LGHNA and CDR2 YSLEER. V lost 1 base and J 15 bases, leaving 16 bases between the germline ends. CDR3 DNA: TGCGCCAGCAGCCAAGGACTAGATAGTAAACGGTTCTTC. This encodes CASSQGLDSKRFF.

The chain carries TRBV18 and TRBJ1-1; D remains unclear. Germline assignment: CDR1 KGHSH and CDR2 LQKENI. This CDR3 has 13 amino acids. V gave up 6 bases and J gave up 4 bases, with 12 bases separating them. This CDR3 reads CASSGEIGTEAFF. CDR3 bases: TGTGCCAGCTCTGGGGAGATCGGCACTGAAGCTTTCTTT.